The 22 T cell receptor beta chains reported below all come from one sample, sequenced in a study of blood T cell repertoires in COVID-19. Clones were sequenced by immunoSEQ multiplex PCR, and TCRdb holds only the in-frame ones, with some missing. The sample consists of over 100,000 clones, approximately 86% of them appearing once. The sample comprised peripheral blood. The receptors here all came from a man in his fifties with active or convalescent COVID-19.

This chain links TRBV4-1 with TRBJ1-2, with a possible D match to TRBD1 (6 bases). The CDR3 has 14 amino acids. V was trimmed by 0 bases and J by 7 bases, leaving 12 bases between them. The germline CDR1 and CDR2 sequences are MGHRA and YSYEKL. The CDR3 spells CASSQDSGTSGYTF. DNA for the CDR3: TGCGCCAGCAGCCAAGATTCGGGGACATCTGGCTACACCTTC.

The chain's CDR3 is CASSPGQGNGSPLHF. For the CDR3, the DNA is TGCGCCAGCAGCCCAGGGCAGGGGAATGGTTCACCCCTCCACTTT. The genes are TRBV5-1 and TRBJ1-6; possibly TRBD1 for D (6 bases). Germline lookup yields CDR1 SGHRS and CDR2 YFSETQ. The CDR3 spans 15 residues. V lost 4 bases and J 9 bases, leaving 17 bases between the germline ends.

The chain links TRBV15 to TRBJ1-1; the match to TRBD1 covers 9 bases. Germline V gene data show CDR1 as LNHNV and CDR2 as YYDKDF (reference sequence). This CDR3 is 16 amino acids long. V was pared by 3 bases and J by 3 bases, with 8 bases of the junction left unmatched. The CDR3 sequence: CATSRDRGLEDTEAFF. CDR3 bases: TGTGCCACCAGCAGGGACAGGGGCCTGGAGGACACTGAAGCTTTCTTT.

On this clone itself: An end of the junction does not agree with germline; a read error may underlie this. This CDR3 reads CATSLLTGGEQYF. CDR3 bases: TGTGCCACCAGCTTGTTAACAGGGGGGGAGCAGTACTTC. The chain uses TRBV5-6 and TRBJ2-7; 8 nucleotides line up with TRBD1. Germline V CDR1 and CDR2: SGHDT, YYEEEE. This CDR3 spans 13 amino acids.

This chain connects TRBV15 to TRBJ2-3, with 8 positions matching TRBD2. From germline, CDR1 is LNHNV and CDR2 YYDKDF (reference sequence). CDR3 length: 16 amino acids. V lost 6 bases to trimming and J lost 4 bases; unmatched junction nucleotides: 12. In DNA form, the CDR3 reads TGTGCCACCAGGAGTGGACGGGGGGGCCCCGCAGATACGCAGTATTTT. Protein product: CATRSGRGGPADTQYF.

The J gene is TRBJ2-5, the V gene TRBV3-1 (or the pseudogene TRBV3-2); weak D call: TRBD2 (5 bases). The germline CDR1 and CDR2 sequences are LGHDT and YNNKEL (reference sequence). The CDR3 length is 15 residues. V lost 1 base, J lost 5 bases, and 14 bases lay in between. CDR3 nucleotide sequence: TGTGCCAGCAGCCAAGGTCTTCCCCGAGGGGAGACCCAGTACTTC. It codes for CASSQGLPRGETQYF.

The V gene is TRBV4-3, the J gene TRBJ2-7; TRBD1 agrees at 10 bases. CDR3 length: 16 residues. V lost 4 bases to trimming and J lost 1 base; unmatched junction nucleotides: 7. CDR1 is LGHNA, CDR2 YSLEER, per germline. The CDR3 reads CASSPSGTGESYEQYF. The CDR3 nucleotides are TGCGCCAGCAGCCCCTCAGGGACAGGGGAGTCCTACGAGCAGTACTTC.

V usage is TRBV29-1 and J usage is TRBJ2-3; no clear D gene. V was shortened by 0 bases and J by 7 bases, with 5 bases between the two germline ends. The CDR3 runs 11 residues. Germline CDR1 SQVTM, CDR2 ANQGSEA. The CDR3 region is CSVEDNYTQYF. DNA for the CDR3: TGCAGCGTTGAAGATAATTATACGCAGTATTTT.

The chain carries TRBV19 and TRBJ1-1; no firm D call. This CDR3 has 17 amino acids. With 3 bases removed from V and 0 bases from J, the gap between germline ends came to 17 bases. In germline, CDR1 is LNHDA, CDR2 SQIVND (reference sequence). CDR3 sequence: CASSIENGQVMNTEAFF. The CDR3 DNA is TGTGCCAGTAGTATTGAAAATGGGCAGGTGATGAACACTGAAGCTTTCTTT.

V is TRBV6-2 or TRBV6-3 and J is TRBJ2-1; 15 bases are shared with TRBD2. This CDR3 is 18 amino acids long. Germline V CDR1 and CDR2: MNHEY, SVGEGT. Trimming removed 2 bases from V and 5 bases from J; junction bases left unmatched: 7. CDR3 DNA: TGTGCCAGCAGTTACCCGGGACTAGCGGGGGGCTTCAACAATGAGCAGTTCTTC. Residues: CASSYPGLAGGFNNEQFF.

The rearrangement joins TRBV19 to TRBJ2-5; 10 bases agree with TRBD1. The trim removed 5 bases at V and 1 base at J, leaving 7 bases unmatched. Germline lookup yields CDR1 LNHDA and CDR2 SQIVND (reference sequence). The CDR3 contains 16 residues. The CDR3 reads CASSPTRTGGQETQYF. In nucleotides, the CDR3 is TGTGCCAGTAGTCCCACTAGGACAGGGGGCCAAGAGACCCAGTACTTC.

The V and J genes are TRBV14 and TRBJ1-1, with 7 bases fitting TRBD1. Germline CDR1 and CDR2: SGHDN and FVKESK. CDR3 length equals 16 residues. The V and J ends lost 0 bases and 3 bases, in that order; junction bases with no gene match: 7. The CDR3 nucleotides read TGTGCCAGCAGCCAAGATGGAGGGGGCGCCTACACTGAAGCTTTCTTT. Translation: CASSQDGGGAYTEAFF.

The chain uses TRBV10-3 and TRBJ1-5; maybe TRBD1 (6 bases). This CDR3 is 13 amino acids long. V was cut by 6 bases and J by 0 bases, with 6 bases left in between. From germline, CDR1 is ENHRY and CDR2 SYGVKD. CDR3 sequence: CAIRDSSNQPQHF. CDR3 sequence (DNA): TGTGCCATCAGGGACAGTAGCAATCAGCCCCAGCATTTT.

The chain employs TRBV10-3 and TRBJ1-1, with a possible D match to TRBD1 (5 bases). V lost 3 bases and J lost 1, with 12 bases in between. The CDR3 has 15 residues. Germline V gene sequence: CDR1 ENHRY, CDR2 SYGVKD. The CDR3 loop reads CAISDYGRGNTEAFF. Here the CDR3 DNA reads TGTGCCATCAGTGACTACGGGAGGGGGAACACTGAAGCTTTCTTT.

The chain recombines TRBV19 with TRBJ1-5; 9 bases match TRBD1. V was clipped by 6 bases and J by 0 bases; unmatched bases: 3. CDR1 is LNHDA, CDR2 SQIVND, per germline (reference sequence). The CDR3 runs to 15 residues. This CDR3 is CASSGTGNSNQPQHF. The DNA for the CDR3 is TGTGCCAGTAGCGGGACAGGGAATAGCAATCAGCCCCAGCATTTT. Full variable domain (rest looked up from reference TRBV19 and TRBJ1-5): DGGITQSPKYLFRKEGQNVTLSCEQNLNHDAMYWYRQDPGQGLRLIYYSQIVNDFQKGDIAEGYSVSREKKESFPLTVTSAQKNPTAFYLCASSGTGNSNQPQHFGDGTRLSIL.

This clone was observed a handful of times. This chain joins TRBV14 and TRBJ1-6; D not certain. The CDR3 loop spans 15 amino acids. V was cut by 4 bases and J by 0 bases, with 7 bases left in between. Germline values: CDR1 SGHDN, CDR2 FVKESK. The CDR3 spells CASSLYSSYNSPLHF. CDR3 DNA sequence: TGTGCCAGCAGCCTATATAGCTCCTATAATTCACCCCTCCACTTT.

The chain is built from TRBV10-3 and TRBJ1-1, with TRBD1 identical over 10 bases. CDR1 is ENHRY, CDR2 SYGVKD, per germline. This CDR3 has 14 amino acids. Germline trimming cut 6 bases from V and 4 bases from J; bases unmatched to any gene: 5. CDR3 amino acids: CAIRGTGAATEAFF. CDR3 bases: TGTGCCATCAGGGGGACAGGGGCGGCCACTGAAGCTTTCTTT.

The V call is TRBV6-5, the J call TRBJ2-2; TRBD2 aligns across 7 bases. Germline CDR1 MNHEY, CDR2 SVGAGI. The CDR3 has 14 amino acids. The trim removed 8 bases at V and 4 bases at J, leaving 7 bases unmatched. The CDR3 is CASYVWGGTGELFF. The CDR3 DNA is TGTGCCAGCTATGTCTGGGGGGGCACCGGGGAGCTGTTTTTT.

This clone was seen once. This sequence joins TRBV10-3 and TRBJ2-2, with 7 bases identical to TRBD1. V shed 6 bases and J 3 bases; nucleotides not matched to a gene: 1. In germline, CDR1 is ENHRY, CDR2 SYGVKD. This CDR3 has 13 amino acids. CDR3 nucleotide sequence: TGTGCCATCAGCGGGACAGACACCGGGGAGCTGTTTTTT. Protein: CAISGTDTGELFF.

V and J are TRBV14 and TRBJ2-3, with 8 bases that match TRBD2. Trimming took 1 base from V and 3 from J; bases not matched to a gene: 3. The CDR3 is 15 amino acids. Germline loops: CDR1 SGHDN, CDR2 FVKESK. The CDR3, as DNA: TGTGCCAGCAGCCAAGTCGCGGGGGGTACAGATACGCAGTATTTT. Translation: CASSQVAGGTDTQYF.

This clone was observed a few times. The rearrangement joins TRBV5-4 to TRBJ2-3; 7 bases align to TRBD1. This CDR3 is 15 amino acids long. J gave up 0 bases and V 3 bases, and 4 bases lay outside the gene matches. Germline V gene sequence: CDR1 SGHNT, CDR2 YYREEE (reference sequence). The CDR3 DNA follows: TGTGCCAGCAGCTGGGACAGCAAAAGCACAGATACGCAGTATTTT. It yields the protein CASSWDSKSTDTQYF.

This chain joins TRBV6-6 and TRBJ2-3; D gene ambiguous. The V end was cut by 7 bases, the J end by 5 bases, with 7 bases between. The length of the CDR3 is 11 residues. The germline V gene encodes CDR1 MNHNY and CDR2 SVGAGI (reference sequence). This chain's CDR3 is CASTGEDTQYF. In DNA form, the CDR3 reads TGTGCCAGCACTGGAGAAGATACGCAGTATTTT.